The clone carrying this T cell receptor beta chain has just one count. These data come from a study of blood T cell repertoires in COVID-19. V lost 7 bases to trimming and J lost 4 bases, with 13 bases between them. This CDR3 has 13 amino acids. In germline, CDR1 is LNHDA, CDR2 SQIVND (reference sequence). Only in-frame clones appear in the TCRdb table, and some are missing; sequencing was by immunoSEQ multiplex PCR. The sample contains around 280,000 clones, around nine tenths of which appear only once. The V call is TRBV19, the J call TRBJ1-2, with D unclear. This sequence originates from a woman in her twenties or thirties with COVID-19, enrolled during active disease. The sequenced material came from peripheral blood. CDR3 coding DNA: TGTGCCAGTACCCCCTCAGAAATCTATGGCTACACCTTC. This sequence encodes CASTPSEIYGYTF.